These 24 T cell receptor beta chains were all obtained from the same sample, sequenced in a study of CD8 T cells in ankylosing spondylitis. TCRdb re-derived calls from the 5' RACE reads in MiXCR, one entry per CDR3 protein. This sample carries about 300,000 distinct CDR3 sequences, around 21% of them seen once, and the ten largest clones take around 3.2%. The sample comprised blood, either unsorted or a sorted T cell fraction (not recorded which). The receptors originated from a female donor with ankylosing spondylitis or in good health (not recorded which).

This clonotype appeared a few times. The chain joins TRBV19 to TRBJ2-1; D gene ambiguous. The length of the CDR3 is 12 residues. The germline gives CDR1 LNHDA, CDR2 SQIVND (reference sequence). Trimming left V 4 bases short and J 8 bases short, with 9 bases between. CDR3 amino acids: CASSTQWDEQFF. The CDR3 nucleotides read TGTGCCAGTAGTACACAGTGGGATGAGCAGTTCTTC.

This clonotype occurred many times. The chain carries TRBV12-3 or TRBV12-4 and TRBJ2-2; possibly TRBD1 for D (6 bases). The CDR3 totals 15 residues. Trimming stripped 2 bases from V and 0 bases from J, with 7 bases between. CDR3 sequence (DNA): TGTGCCAGCAGTTTAAGGACAGCGAACACCGGGGAGCTGTTTTTT. Protein sequence: CASSLRTANTGELFF.

This clonotype was seen many times. The V gene is TRBV7-2, the J gene TRBJ1-1; D remains unclear. V dropped 0 bases and J dropped 1 base, with 3 bases sitting between them. The CDR3 has 13 residues. The germline gives CDR1 SGHTA, CDR2 FQGNSA. Written as DNA, the CDR3 is TGTGCCAGCAGCTTAGCGGAGAACACTGAAGCTTTCTTT. Amino acids: CASSLAENTEAFF.

This clonotype was detected only a few times. This chain joins TRBV7-8 and TRBJ1-1, with D maybe TRBD1 (6 bases). The CDR3 has 15 amino acids. Germline loops: CDR1 SGHVS, CDR2 FQNEAQ. Trimming took 1 base from V and 0 from J, leaving 9 bases between them. The CDR3 spells CASSLDRAVNTEAFF. CDR3 nucleotide sequence: TGTGCCAGCAGCTTAGACAGGGCGGTGAACACTGAAGCTTTCTTT.

This chain uses TRBV4-3 with TRBJ1-1; D gene ambiguous. This CDR3 contains 15 residues. With 3 bases removed from V and 3 bases from J, the gap between germline ends came to 14 bases. Germline V gene lookup returns CDR1 LGHNA and CDR2 YSLEER. CDR3 nucleotides: TGCGCCAGCAGCCAGGAACTCTTACAGTACACTGAAGCTTTCTTT. This translates into CASSQELLQYTEAFF.

The J gene is TRBJ1-1, the V gene TRBV27, with D hard to call. The CDR3 covers 10 residues. CDR1 is MNHEY and CDR2 is SMNVEV in the germline V gene (reference sequence). V lost 6 bases, J lost 11 bases, and 10 bases lay in between. The DNA of the CDR3 is TGTGCCAGCAGCCACCCCGAGGCTTTCTTT. This gives the protein CASSHPEAFF.

In this sample, this clonotype turned up a few times. V is TRBV29-1 and J is TRBJ2-7, with D possibly TRBD1 on 7 matching bases. The germline V gene encodes CDR1 SQVTM and CDR2 ANQGSEA. V was cut by 4 bases and J by 2 bases, with 15 bases left in between. The CDR3 sequence is 14 residues long. In DNA form, the CDR3 reads TGCAGCGTTGTGCCGCGGGACAGTGCCTACGAGCAGTACTTC. This sequence encodes CSVVPRDSAYEQYF.

At least ten counts were recorded for this clonotype. This chain joins TRBV24-1 and TRBJ2-1, with 8 bases identical to TRBD2. The V gene end was trimmed by 3 bases and the J gene end by 7 bases; junction bases not matched to a gene: 16. Germline V CDR1 and CDR2: KGHDR, SFDVKD. There are 18 residues in the CDR3. CDR3 sequence reads: CATSDGGGGLAGENEQFF. In DNA form, the CDR3 reads TGTGCCACCAGTGATGGGGGAGGGGGGCTAGCGGGTGAAAATGAGCAGTTCTTC.

CDR3 in DNA: TGTGCCAGTGAGACAGAGATGAACACTGAAGCTTTCTTT. It encodes CASETEMNTEAFF. V gene TRBV7-9 combines with J gene TRBJ1-1; weak D call: TRBD1 (5 bases). The CDR3 contains 13 residues. Between the trimmed V and J ends, which lost 9 bases and 0 bases, there was a span of 11 bases. From germline, CDR1 is SEHNR and CDR2 FQNEAQ (reference sequence). Variable domain in full (rest from reference TRBV7-9 and TRBJ1-1): DTGVSQNPRHKITKRGQNVTFRCDPISEHNRLYWYRQTLGQGPEFLTYFQNEAQLEKSRLLSDRFSAERPKGSFSTLEIQRTEQGDSAMYLCASETEMNTEAFFGQGTRLTVV.

This clonotype was picked up many times. This chain's CDR3 is CASSPGQGAGGSTEAFF. DNA for the CDR3: TGCGCCAGCAGCCCCGGACAGGGGGCGGGTGGTAGCACTGAAGCTTTCTTT. The gene calls are TRBV5-1 and TRBJ1-1; 11 bases line up with TRBD1. Germline V gene lookup returns CDR1 SGHRS and CDR2 YFSETQ. V was pared by 4 bases and J by 4 bases, with 12 bases of the junction left unmatched. The CDR3 has 17 amino acids.

This clonotype has a count of ten or more. The J gene is TRBJ1-2, the V gene TRBV10-3; D call uncertain. The CDR3 covers 11 residues. V was clipped by 8 bases and J by 7 bases, with 11 bases between them. Germline lookup yields CDR1 ENHRY and CDR2 SYGVKD. The CDR3 reads CAIRGAGGYTF. Written as DNA, the CDR3 is TGTGCCATCCGAGGCGCGGGTGGCTACACCTTC.

This clonotype was picked up a small number of times. The rearrangement uses TRBV11-2 and TRBJ2-7, with 15 nucleotides matching TRBD2. The CDR3 length is 18 residues. After removal of 5 bases from V and 1 base from J, the junction contained 9 bases not matched to a gene. Per the germline V gene, CDR1 is SGHAT and CDR2 is FQNNGV. CDR3 amino acids: CASSPQGLAGGGSYEQYF. As DNA, the CDR3 is TGTGCCAGCAGCCCCCAAGGACTAGCGGGAGGGGGGTCCTACGAGCAGTACTTC.

The chain combines TRBV5-1 with TRBJ1-2; 9 bases match TRBD1. The V segment lost 4 bases and the J segment 4 bases; nucleotides outside the gene matches: 8. Germline CDR1 is SGHRS and CDR2 is YFSETQ. The CDR3 has 15 amino acids. The CDR3 region has the DNA TGCGCCAGCAGCCTGGGACAGGGAGTGGGCTATGGCTACACCTTC. It encodes CASSLGQGVGYGYTF.

J is TRBJ1-4 and V is TRBV7-2; D might be TRBD1 (5 bases). CDR3 length: 14 residues. CDR1 is SGHTA and CDR2 is FQGNSA in the germline V gene. Trimming took off 1 base at V and 8 bases at J, with 11 bases between the two ends. This chain's CDR3 is CASSLGAAGEKLFF. The CDR3 bases are TGTGCCAGCAGCTTAGGAGCGGCAGGGGAAAAACTGTTTTTT.

This clonotype was counted between two and nine times. The V and J genes are TRBV27 and TRBJ2-5; maybe TRBD2 (5 bases). Germline V gives CDR1 MNHEY, CDR2 SMNVEV (reference sequence). CDR3 size: 14 residues. Trimming removed 0 bases at V and 5 bases at J, with 10 bases between. CDR3 DNA sequence: TGTGCCAGCAGTTTATCGAATAGCGAGGAGACCCAGTACTTC. Its translation: CASSLSNSEETQYF.

The rearrangement joins TRBV6-2 or TRBV6-3 to TRBJ1-5; D remains ambiguous. The germline V gene encodes CDR1 MNHEY and CDR2 SVGEGT. The CDR3 spans 14 residues. V lost 3 bases and J lost 9, with 15 bases in between. The CDR3 loop is CASSYFSSQRPQHF. The DNA of the CDR3 is TGTGCCAGCAGTTATTTTTCCAGCCAAAGGCCCCAGCATTTT.

The sample holds a few counts of this clonotype. This chain joins TRBV10-1 and TRBJ2-3, with 8 bases that match TRBD2. Unmatched junction bases numbered 9, after V lost 4 bases and J lost 9 bases. The CDR3 extends over 14 amino acids. Germline CDR1 is WNHNN and CDR2 is SYGVQD (reference sequence). Here the CDR3 reads CASSALAGSGTQYF. The CDR3 nucleotides are TGCGCCAGCAGTGCTCTAGCGGGTAGCGGAACGCAGTATTTT.

This clonotype was seen more than once but under ten times. The J gene is TRBJ2-1, the V gene TRBV4-3; TRBD2 matches at 7 bases. CDR1 and CDR2 from the germline V gene are LGHNA and YSLEER. The CDR3 is made up of 15 amino acids. V was pared by 1 base and J by 8 bases, with 8 bases of the junction left unmatched. CDR3 DNA sequence: TGCGCCAGCAGCCAAGGGGAGGGAGCTATGGATGAGCAGTTCTTC. It encodes CASSQGEGAMDEQFF.

Many counts were recorded for this clonotype. The chain is built from TRBV7-9 and TRBJ2-7; perhaps TRBD1 as D (6 bases). Germline loops: CDR1 SEHNR, CDR2 FQNEAQ (reference sequence). There are 14 residues in the CDR3. V was trimmed by 1 base and J by 6 bases, leaving 13 bases between them. This chain's CDR3 is CASSLGQGQLEQYF. CDR3 sequence (DNA): TGTGCCAGCAGCTTAGGCCAGGGGCAGCTCGAGCAGTACTTC.

This chain links TRBV15 with TRBJ2-5, with TRBD2 identical over 9 bases. This CDR3 is 17 amino acids long. The junction had 10 bases not matched to a gene; V was cut back by 0 bases and J by 5 bases. Germline V gives CDR1 LNHNV, CDR2 YYDKDF (reference sequence). The CDR3 sequence: CATSRDISGSRGETQYF. The CDR3 bases are TGTGCCACCAGCAGAGATATTAGCGGGAGTCGCGGGGAGACCCAGTACTTC. The complete variable domain, with remaining parts taken from reference TRBV15 and TRBJ2-5, reads DAMVIQNPRYQVTQFGKPVTLSCSQTLNHNVMYWYQQKSSQAPKLLFHYYDKDFNNEADTPDNFQSRRPNTSFCFLDIRSPGLGDTAMYLCATSRDISGSRGETQYFGPGTRLLVL.

This clonotype has more than one count but fewer than ten. V gene TRBV30 combines with J gene TRBJ2-2, with TRBD1 as a possible D gene (5 bases). V gave up 1 base and J gave up 4 bases, with 16 bases separating them. The CDR3 is made up of 16 amino acids. Germline-derived CDR1 and CDR2 are GTSNPN and SVGIG (reference sequence). CDR3 coding DNA: TGTGCCTGGAGTGCCGGAAAGGGGCGGACCACCGGGGAGCTGTTTTTT. Translation: CAWSAGKGRTTGELFF.

This clonotype was seen only a few times. The chain recombines TRBV7-2 with TRBJ2-1; TRBD2 is a possible D gene (6 bases). CDR3 size: 12 residues. The germline CDR1 and CDR2 sequences are SGHTA and FQGNSA. Trimming removed 5 bases at V and 9 bases at J, with 11 bases between. CDR3 nucleotide sequence: TGTGCCAGCAGCCTGCTGGAGGGTGAGCAGTTCTTC. It is translated as CASSLLEGEQFF.

This clonotype was seen many times. CDR3: CATSDDVYGYTF. In nucleotides, the CDR3 is TGTGCCACCAGTGATGATGTCTATGGCTACACCTTC. The chain links TRBV24-1 to TRBJ1-2; D unclear. This CDR3 spans 12 amino acids. Germline V gene data show CDR1 as KGHDR and CDR2 as SFDVKD. Trimming took 3 bases from V and 4 from J, leaving 5 bases between them.

The chain employs TRBV7-9 and TRBJ2-7, with D possibly matching TRBD2 (5 bases). CDR1 and CDR2 from the germline V gene are SEHNR and FQNEAQ (reference sequence). Trimming pared 3 bases from V and 6 bases from J, leaving 15 bases between. This CDR3 region has 14 residues. CDR3 DNA: TGTGCCAGCAGCTTCGGGTTCGTGGGGAGCGAGCAGTACTTC. Amino acids: CASSFGFVGSEQYF.